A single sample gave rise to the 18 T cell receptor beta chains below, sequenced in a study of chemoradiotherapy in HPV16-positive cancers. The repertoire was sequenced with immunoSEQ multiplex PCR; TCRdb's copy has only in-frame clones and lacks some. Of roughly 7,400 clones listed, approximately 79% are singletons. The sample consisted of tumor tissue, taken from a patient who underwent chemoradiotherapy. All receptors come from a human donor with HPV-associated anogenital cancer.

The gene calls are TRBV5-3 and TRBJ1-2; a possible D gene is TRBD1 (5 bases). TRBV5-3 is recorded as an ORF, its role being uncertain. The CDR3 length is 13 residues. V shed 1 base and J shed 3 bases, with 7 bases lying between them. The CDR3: CARSLWGDYGYTF. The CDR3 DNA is TGTGCCAGAAGCTTGTGGGGGGACTATGGCTACACCTTC.

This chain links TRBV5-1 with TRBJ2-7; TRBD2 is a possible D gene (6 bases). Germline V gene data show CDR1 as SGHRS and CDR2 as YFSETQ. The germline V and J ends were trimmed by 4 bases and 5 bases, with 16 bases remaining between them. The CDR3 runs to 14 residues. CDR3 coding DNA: TGCGCCAGCAGCGGCGGGGCCAACACCGACGAGCAGTACTTC. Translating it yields CASSGGANTDEQYF.

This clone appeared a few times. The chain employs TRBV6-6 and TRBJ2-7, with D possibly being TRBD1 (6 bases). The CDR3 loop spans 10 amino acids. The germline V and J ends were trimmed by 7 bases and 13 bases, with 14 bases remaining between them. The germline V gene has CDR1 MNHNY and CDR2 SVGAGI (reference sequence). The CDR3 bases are TGTGCCAGCATGTCGGGACAAGTATACTTC. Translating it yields CASMSGQVYF.

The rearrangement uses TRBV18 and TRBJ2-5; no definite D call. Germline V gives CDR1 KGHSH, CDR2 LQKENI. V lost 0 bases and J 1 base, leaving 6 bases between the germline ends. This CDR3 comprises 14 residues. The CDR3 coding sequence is TGTGCCAGCTCACCACCGGCGAGCCAAGAGACCCAGTACTTC. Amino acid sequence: CASSPPASQETQYF.

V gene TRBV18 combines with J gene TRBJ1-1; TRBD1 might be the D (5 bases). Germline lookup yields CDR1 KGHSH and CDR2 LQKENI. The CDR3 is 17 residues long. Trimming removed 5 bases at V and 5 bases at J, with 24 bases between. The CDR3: CASSDASGSPGRTEAFF. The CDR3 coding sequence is TGTGCCAGCTCAGATGCGTCTGGAAGCCCAGGGAGGACTGAAGCTTTCTTT.

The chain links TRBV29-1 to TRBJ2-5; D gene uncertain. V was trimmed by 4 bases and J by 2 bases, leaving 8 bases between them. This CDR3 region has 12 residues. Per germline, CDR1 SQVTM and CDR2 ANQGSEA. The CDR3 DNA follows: TGCAGCGTTGGGCGGCTACAAGAGACCCAGTACTTC. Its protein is CSVGRLQETQYF. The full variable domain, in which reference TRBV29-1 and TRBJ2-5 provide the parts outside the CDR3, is SAVISQKPSRDICQRGTSLTIQCQVDSQVTMMFWYRQQPGQSLTLIATANQGSEATYESGFVIDKFPISRPNLTFSTLTVSNMSPEDSSIYLCSVGRLQETQYFGPGTRLLVL.

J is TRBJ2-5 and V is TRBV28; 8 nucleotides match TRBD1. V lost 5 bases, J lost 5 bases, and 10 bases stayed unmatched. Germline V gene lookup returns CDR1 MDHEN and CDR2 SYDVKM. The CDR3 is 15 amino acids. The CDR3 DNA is TGTGCCAGCAGTCTCGGGACAGGCCGTCGGGAGACCCAGTACTTC. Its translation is CASSLGTGRRETQYF.

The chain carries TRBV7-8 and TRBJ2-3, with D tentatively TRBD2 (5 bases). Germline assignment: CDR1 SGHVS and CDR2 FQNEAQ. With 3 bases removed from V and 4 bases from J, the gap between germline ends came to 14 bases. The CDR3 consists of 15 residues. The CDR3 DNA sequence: TGTGCCAGCAGCTTTCTAGCTGACGGCCCAGATACGCAGTATTTT. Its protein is CASSFLADGPDTQYF.

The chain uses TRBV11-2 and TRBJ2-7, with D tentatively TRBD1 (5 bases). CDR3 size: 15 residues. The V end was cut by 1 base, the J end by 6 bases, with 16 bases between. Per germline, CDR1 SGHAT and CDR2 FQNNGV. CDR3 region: CASSLVGAKGLEQYF. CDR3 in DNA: TGTGCCAGCAGCTTAGTAGGGGCTAAGGGCCTCGAGCAGTACTTC. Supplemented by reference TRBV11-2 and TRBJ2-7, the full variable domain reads EAGVAQSPRYKIIEKRQSVAFWCNPISGHATLYWYQQILGQGPKLLIQFQNNGVVDDSQLPKDRFSAERLKGVDSTLKIQPAKLEDSAVYLCASSLVGAKGLEQYFGPGTRLTVT.

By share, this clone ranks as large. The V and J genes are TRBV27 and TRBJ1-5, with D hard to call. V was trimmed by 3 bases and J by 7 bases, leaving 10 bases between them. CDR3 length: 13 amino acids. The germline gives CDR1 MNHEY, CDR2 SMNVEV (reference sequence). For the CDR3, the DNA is TGTGCCAGCAGTTTTTCGCGGGAACAGCCCCAGCATTTT. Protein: CASSFSREQPQHF.

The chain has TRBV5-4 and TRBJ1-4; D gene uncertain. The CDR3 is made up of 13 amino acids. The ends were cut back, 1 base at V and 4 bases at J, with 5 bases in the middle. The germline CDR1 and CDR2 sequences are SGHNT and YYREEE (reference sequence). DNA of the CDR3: TGTGCCAGCAGCTTGTGGGGTAATGAAAAACTGTTTTTT. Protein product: CASSLWGNEKLFF.

CDR3 in DNA: TGTGCCAGAAGAATTAGGGGCTGGGGGGGAGGCTACACCTTC. Translated: CARRIRGWGGGYTF. The chain joins TRBV5-3 to TRBJ1-2, with D possibly TRBD1 on 5 matching bases. TRBV5-3 carries the ORF label, with uncertain function. CDR3 size: 14 residues. Trimming left V 5 bases short and J 8 bases short, with 19 bases between.

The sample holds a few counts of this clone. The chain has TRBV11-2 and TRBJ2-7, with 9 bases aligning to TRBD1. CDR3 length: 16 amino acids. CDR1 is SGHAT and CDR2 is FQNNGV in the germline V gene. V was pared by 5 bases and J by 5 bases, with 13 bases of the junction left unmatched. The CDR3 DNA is TGTGCCAGCAGCCAAAGTCCCGACAGGGGGGTAGACGAGCAGTACTTC. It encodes CASSQSPDRGVDEQYF.

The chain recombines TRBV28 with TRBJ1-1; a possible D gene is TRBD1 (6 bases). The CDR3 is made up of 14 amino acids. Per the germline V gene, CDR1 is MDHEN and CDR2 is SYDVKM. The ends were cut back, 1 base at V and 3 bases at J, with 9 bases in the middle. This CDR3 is CASSLSGGYTEAFF. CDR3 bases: TGTGCCAGCAGTTTATCGGGGGGCTACACTGAAGCTTTCTTT.

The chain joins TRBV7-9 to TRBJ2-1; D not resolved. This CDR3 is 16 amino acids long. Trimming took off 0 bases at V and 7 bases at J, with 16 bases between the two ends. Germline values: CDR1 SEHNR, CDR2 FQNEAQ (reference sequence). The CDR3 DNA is TGTGCCAGCAGCTTAGCAGGGCTGGGTCATAGGAATGAGCAGTTCTTC. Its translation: CASSLAGLGHRNEQFF.

CDR3 sequence (DNA): TGCGCCAGCAGCCAATGGGCAGGTTTGGCCCACGAGCAGTACTTC. Amino acid sequence: CASSQWAGLAHEQYF. The chain is built from TRBV4-1 and TRBJ2-7, with D unresolved. The CDR3 runs 15 residues. Germline V gene sequence: CDR1 MGHRA, CDR2 YSYEKL. Trimming left V 2 bases short and J 5 bases short, with 16 bases between.

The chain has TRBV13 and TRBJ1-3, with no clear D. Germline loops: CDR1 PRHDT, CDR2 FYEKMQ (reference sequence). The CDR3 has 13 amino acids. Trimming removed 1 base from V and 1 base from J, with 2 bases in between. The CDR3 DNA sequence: TGTGCCAGCAGCTTAGTTTCTGGAAACACCATATATTTT. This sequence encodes CASSLVSGNTIYF.

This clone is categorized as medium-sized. DNA for the CDR3: TGTGCCAGCAGGACTGGACGGGACACTGAAGCTTTCTTT. Its translation: CASRTGRDTEAFF. The chain has TRBV7-3 and TRBJ1-1; D is unresolved. The germline CDR1 and CDR2 sequences are SGHTA and FQGTGA. The CDR3 runs 13 residues. V lost 6 bases, J lost 3 bases, and 11 bases lay in between.